This T cell receptor (beta chain) came from a study of beta chain features in type 1 diabetes. The table lists this clone with a few counts. CDR3 size: 15 residues. Germline lookup yields CDR1 MDHEN and CDR2 SYDVKM. V lost 5 bases and J 2 bases, leaving 15 bases between the germline ends. What was sequenced were expressed TCRB transcripts, since all of the isolated RNA had been reverse transcribed. Profiling relied on immunoSEQ multiplex PCR, and the TCRdb table lists in-frame clones only, not all of them. The sample lists fewer than 350,000 clones, approximately 8.1% seen once, with approximately 1% in the top ten.

This clonotype was obtained from a woman under 30 in good health. Sequences were obtained from central memory CD4+ T cells from blood. The V call is TRBV28, the J call TRBJ1-2; D is perhaps TRBD1 (6 bases). This CDR3 reads CASSLPGALNYGYTF. CDR3 bases: TGTGCCAGCAGTCTCCCAGGGGCGCTCAACTATGGCTACACCTTC.